The 16 T cell receptor beta chains presented below share a single source sample, sequenced in a study of T cells in Graves' hyperthyroidism and ophthalmopathy. TCR beta CDR3 regions were amplified from RNA transcripts. Initially, a first-round RT-PCR of the TCR CDR3 employed the HTBI primer set. A single record per CDR3 protein comes from TCRdb applying MiXCR to the multiplex PCR reads. In the table there are more than 300,000 distinct CDR3 sequences, roughly 17% of which are singletons. The sample taken for sequencing was blood. Source of these receptors: a woman under 40 with Graves' hyperthyroidism that later progressed to Graves' ophthalmopathy.

This clonotype has at least ten counts. The chain recombines TRBV6-2 or TRBV6-3 with TRBJ2-7, with D perhaps matching TRBD2 (5 bases). CDR1 and CDR2 (germline): MNHEY, SVGEGT. The length of the CDR3 is 15 residues. The V end was cut by 0 bases, the J end by 3 bases, with 12 bases between. The CDR3 bases are TGTGCCAGCAGTTACTCGACGACTATGAACTACGAGCAGTACTTC. Residues: CASSYSTTMNYEQYF.

This clonotype was observed a handful of times. The chain employs TRBV13 and TRBJ2-7; 7 bases line up with TRBD2. The CDR3 extends over 15 amino acids. Germline V lookup: CDR1 PRHDT, CDR2 FYEKMQ (reference sequence). J gave up 2 bases and V 4 bases, and 8 bases lay outside the gene matches. CDR3 loop: CASSSTSAPTYEQYF. CDR3 DNA sequence: TGTGCCAGCAGCTCTACTAGCGCCCCAACCTACGAGCAGTACTTC.

This clonotype was seen ten or more times. The chain links TRBV20-1 to TRBJ2-1; D ambiguous. Trimming shortened V by 5 bases and J by 3 bases, and 5 bases separated the two germline ends. This CDR3 comprises 11 residues. Germline CDR1 and CDR2: DFQATT and SNEGSKA (reference sequence). In DNA form, the CDR3 reads TGCAGTGCTGGAATCTACAATGAGCAGTTCTTC. Translation: CSAGIYNEQFF.

This clonotype was counted at least ten times. This rearrangement joins TRBV20-1 to TRBJ2-7, with D possibly matching TRBD1 (6 bases). The CDR3 is made up of 14 amino acids. V was cut by 5 bases and J by 2 bases, with 16 bases left in between. Per the germline V gene, CDR1 is DFQATT and CDR2 is SNEGSKA (reference sequence). The CDR3 DNA sequence: TGCAGTGCTGGCTTAACAGGGTTTACCTACGAGCAGTACTTC. It codes for CSAGLTGFTYEQYF.

This chain uses TRBV6-1 with TRBJ1-6, with 7 bases fitting TRBD1. V lost 6 bases, J lost 2 bases, and 4 bases stayed unmatched. The germline V gene has CDR1 MNHNS and CDR2 SASEGT. The CDR3 runs 15 residues. CDR3 sequence: CASRPTGTYNSPLHF. In DNA, the CDR3 is TGTGCCAGCAGACCGACAGGGACCTATAATTCACCCCTCCACTTT.

The sample holds many counts of this clonotype. The rearrangement joins TRBV19 to TRBJ1-5; D may be TRBD1 (6 bases). The germline gives CDR1 LNHDA, CDR2 SQIVND (reference sequence). The CDR3 is 15 residues long. Trimming stripped 9 bases from V and 0 bases from J, with 15 bases between. CDR3 DNA sequence: TGTGCCAGCCGCTGGCGGGACAATAGCAATCAGCCCCAGCATTTT. It encodes CASRWRDNSNQPQHF.

As concerns this clonotype: This could be a read error, since a much larger clone is one nucleotide away. The rearrangement links TRBV3-1 to TRBJ2-7, with no clear D. The germline CDR1 and CDR2 sequences are LGHDT and YNNKEL (reference sequence). V was cut by 1 base and J by 2 bases, with 12 bases left in between. This CDR3 is built from 15 residues. The CDR3: CASSQVDDSAYEQYF. CDR3 nucleotide sequence: TGTGCCAGCAGCCAAGTTGACGACTCTGCCTACGAGCAGTACTTC.

This clonotype showed up many times. The rearrangement joins TRBV19 to TRBJ1-5, with a possible D match to TRBD1 (6 bases). Looked up from germline, CDR1 is LNHDA and CDR2 is SQIVND (reference sequence). V was cut by 6 bases and J by 1 base, with 19 bases left in between. The CDR3 runs to 17 residues. The CDR3 DNA follows: TGTGCCAGTAGCCTCTCACCCGGGACACAAAGCAATCAGCCCCAGCATTTT. The encoded protein is CASSLSPGTQSNQPQHF.

This clonotype came up many times. The rearrangement joins TRBV10-3 to TRBJ1-3; D is perhaps TRBD1 (5 bases). Deletions cut 2 bases from V and 4 bases from J, with 6 bases between. CDR3 size: 13 residues. Germline-derived CDR1 and CDR2 are ENHRY and SYGVKD. The CDR3 DNA reads TGTGCCATCAGTGAGGGGGGAGGAAACACCATATATTTT. It specifies CAISEGGGNTIYF.

In this sample, this clonotype turned up many times. The rearrangement links TRBV15 to TRBJ2-3; TRBD1 is a possible D gene (6 bases). V dropped 0 bases and J dropped 3 bases, with 13 bases sitting between them. Germline values: CDR1 LNHNV, CDR2 YYDKDF (reference sequence). The CDR3 is 16 amino acids. The CDR3 sequence: CATSRDITRGTDTQYF. CDR3 in DNA: TGTGCCACCAGCAGAGATATTACCAGGGGAACAGATACGCAGTATTTT.

This clonotype was seen a few times. V gene TRBV12-3 or TRBV12-4 combines with J gene TRBJ1-5, with 7 bases that match TRBD1. J gave up 5 bases and V 6 bases, and 7 bases lay outside the gene matches. This CDR3 region has 14 residues. CDR3 loop: CASSRDRLHQPQHF. Here the CDR3 DNA reads TGTGCCAGCAGCCGGGACAGATTACATCAGCCCCAGCATTTT.

This clonotype was detected many times. V usage is TRBV30 and J usage is TRBJ2-1; 10 bases map to TRBD1. The length of the CDR3 is 13 residues. Germline V lookup: CDR1 GTSNPN, CDR2 SVGIG (reference sequence). The J segment lost 5 bases and the V segment lost 7 bases, leaving 5 bases of the junction unmatched. The CDR3: CASDRGRNNEQFF. The CDR3 coding sequence is TGTGCCTCAGACAGGGGGCGAAACAATGAGCAGTTCTTC.

This clonotype was detected many times. The genes are TRBV7-9 and TRBJ2-5; the D gene is possibly TRBD1 (6 bases). Germline values: CDR1 SEHNR, CDR2 FQNEAQ (reference sequence). Trimming shortened V by 6 bases and J by 2 bases, and 13 bases separated the two germline ends. There are 14 residues in the CDR3. CDR3 DNA sequence: TGTGCCAGCAGGCTAATGGGGACACAAGAGACCCAGTACTTC. Protein sequence: CASRLMGTQETQYF.

This clonotype was recorded at least ten times. The rearrangement uses TRBV5-1 and TRBJ1-2; D is unclear. The V and J ends lost 2 bases and 3 bases respectively, with 14 bases between them. The germline gives CDR1 SGHRS, CDR2 YFSETQ. The CDR3 has 15 residues. In DNA form, the CDR3 reads TGCGCCAGCAGCTTATCAAGAACCGGCTACTATGGCTACACCTTC. Translating it yields CASSLSRTGYYGYTF.

This clonotype was seen many times. The chain recombines TRBV20-1 with TRBJ1-1; D not resolved. The CDR3 is made up of 12 amino acids. The germline V gene has CDR1 DFQATT and CDR2 SNEGSKA (reference sequence). The ends were cut back, 3 bases at V and 3 bases at J, with 8 bases in the middle. The CDR3 DNA sequence: TGCAGTGCTAGTAAGGGATACACTGAAGCTTTCTTT. Protein sequence: CSASKGYTEAFF.

V and J are TRBV6-1 and TRBJ1-2; 7 bases match TRBD1. Germline V gene data show CDR1 as MNHNS and CDR2 as SASEGT. The CDR3 has 11 amino acids. After removal of 6 bases from V and 13 bases from J, the junction contained 8 bases not matched to a gene. The CDR3 DNA follows: TGTGCCAGCAGGCGAGACAGGGCTCCCACCTTC. Residues: CASRRDRAPTF.